A single sample gave rise to the 13 T cell receptor beta chains below, sequenced in a study of T cells in Graves' hyperthyroidism and ophthalmopathy (dated by TCRdb to about 2019). The library relied on multiplex PCR. The sequencing machine was an Illumina HiSeq 2000. The TCR beta CDR3 regions were amplified from RNA transcripts. The TCR CDR3 was subjected to a first round of RT-PCR using the HTBI primer set and the Qiagen OneStep RT-PCR kit. TCRdb handled the public reads itself, with Q25 trimming in fastp and clone calling in MiXCR, and kept productive beta chains. Entries that share a CDR3 protein sequence are merged under the most common genes and DNA. Recorded for this sample are hundreds of thousands of distinct CDR3 sequences; roughly 45% of them occurred a single time. The ten largest clones take up about 7% of the sample. The specimen was peripheral blood or thyroid tissue (not recorded which). The receptors derive from an adult man with Graves' disease, either hyperthyroidism or ophthalmopathy (not recorded which).

CDR3 region: CSARATGGWQPQHF. The DNA for the CDR3 is TGCAGTGCTAGAGCTACAGGGGGTTGGCAGCCCCAGCATTTT. This sequence joins TRBV20-1 and TRBJ1-5; 8 nucleotides line up with TRBD1. Trimming cost V 1 base and J 7 bases; bases outside gene matches: 6. This CDR3 has 14 amino acids. CDR1 is DFQATT and CDR2 is SNEGSKA in the germline V gene (reference sequence).

On this clonotype: A much more abundant neighbour one base away suggests this may be a read error. The chain links TRBV24-1 to TRBJ1-5, with D hard to call. The CDR3 sequence is 16 residues long. Germline V gene sequence: CDR1 KGHDR, CDR2 SFDVKD. DNA of the CDR3: TGTGCCACCAGTGGTGGCACGCAAGGCAGCAGTCAGCCCCAGCATTTT. Translation: CATSGGTQGSSQPQHF.

The chain carries TRBV20-1 and TRBJ1-5; D is perhaps TRBD1 (5 bases). The germline CDR1 and CDR2 sequences are DFQATT and SNEGSKA (reference sequence). This CDR3 spans 16 amino acids. The V end was cut by 5 bases, the J end by 9 bases, with 26 bases between. In DNA form, the CDR3 reads TGCAGTGCTCAAACTCGACGGGGGGAAGGGGTAAGGCCCCAGCATTTT. The encoded protein is CSAQTRRGEGVRPQHF.

This clonotype was observed at least ten times. The chain joins TRBV2 to TRBJ2-2; TRBD1 aligns across 8 bases. CDR3 length: 14 residues. Germline lookup yields CDR1 SNHLY and CDR2 FYNNEI. Trimming at V came to 7 bases and at J to 3 bases, leaving 4 bases not matched to a gene. The CDR3 sequence is CASKDREYTGELFF. CDR3 in DNA: TGTGCCAGCAAGGACAGGGAATACACCGGGGAGCTGTTTTTT.

Ten or more counts support this clonotype. The chain carries TRBV29-1 and TRBJ2-7; D is unresolved. Germline V gene data show CDR1 as SQVTM and CDR2 as ANQGSEA. Trimming removed 4 bases from V and 3 bases from J, with 7 bases in between. CDR3 length: 11 amino acids. This chain's CDR3 is CSVALGYEQYF. For the CDR3, the DNA is TGCAGCGTTGCTCTTGGCTACGAGCAGTACTTC.

This clonotype has ten or more counts. The chain is built from TRBV7-9 and TRBJ1-2; the D gene is possibly TRBD1 (5 bases). This CDR3 region has 14 residues. Trimming removed 7 bases from V and 4 bases from J, with 16 bases in between. Germline V gene sequence: CDR1 SEHNR, CDR2 FQNEAQ (reference sequence). CDR3 protein: CASISPPGTYGYTF. The CDR3, as DNA: TGTGCCAGCATCAGCCCCCCGGGGACCTATGGCTACACCTTC.

There are many counts of this clonotype. This sequence joins TRBV9 and TRBJ1-6; TRBD1 matches at 7 bases. V shed 3 bases and J 7 bases; nucleotides not matched to a gene: 4. The CDR3 totals 14 residues. Germline V gene data show CDR1 as SGDLS and CDR2 as YYNGEE. CDR3 amino acids: CASSEGQLNSPLHF. CDR3 sequence (DNA): TGTGCCAGCAGCGAGGGACAGCTGAATTCACCCCTCCACTTT.

This sequence joins TRBV10-2 and TRBJ1-1; tentative D call: TRBD1 (6 bases). V was shortened by 6 bases and J by 1 base, with 15 bases between the two germline ends. Germline V CDR1 and CDR2: WSHSY, SAAADI. The CDR3 extends over 15 amino acids. CDR3 amino acids: CASSQTGWQNTEAFF. The CDR3 nucleotides are TGCGCCAGCAGCCAAACAGGGTGGCAGAACACTGAAGCTTTCTTT.

About this clonotype itself: The conserved closing phenylalanine or tryptophan is absent in this CDR3, likely reflecting a read error. The V call is TRBV5-8, the J call TRBJ1-2; D is perhaps TRBD1 (5 bases). This CDR3 spans 11 amino acids. The V gene's germline CDR1 is SGHTS and CDR2 YDEGEE. The V end was cut by 8 bases, the J end by 5 bases, with 10 bases between. CDR3 DNA sequence: TGTGCCAGTCGGGCAGGGTATGGCTACACCCTC. Encoded protein: CASRAGYGYTL.

Many counts were recorded for this clonotype. The chain couples TRBV24-1 to TRBJ1-2; D ambiguous. V gave up 4 bases and J gave up 8 bases, with 13 bases separating them. The CDR3 spans 13 residues. Germline loops: CDR1 KGHDR, CDR2 SFDVKD. The CDR3 spells CATSDHTDGGYTF. The CDR3 DNA sequence: TGTGCCACCAGTGACCATACTGACGGAGGCTACACCTTC.

This clonotype appeared many times. The rearrangement links TRBV7-9 to TRBJ2-7, with 10 positions matching TRBD1. Germline lookup yields CDR1 SEHNR and CDR2 FQNEAQ (reference sequence). CDR3 length equals 16 residues. The ends lost 4 bases at V and 3 bases at J; junction bases unmatched: 9. Here the CDR3 reads CASSYSGTGELYEQYF. CDR3 nucleotide sequence: TGTGCCAGCAGCTACTCCGGGACAGGGGAACTCTACGAGCAGTACTTC.

The chain is built from TRBV2 and TRBJ2-7; a possible D gene is TRBD2 (6 bases). Germline V gene lookup returns CDR1 SNHLY and CDR2 FYNNEI. The CDR3 contains 13 residues. The V end lost 7 bases, the J end lost 6 bases, and 16 bases lay between the germline ends. CDR3 in DNA: TGTGCCAGCAACTCTTTCAAGGAGGGCGAGCAGTACTTC. It codes for CASNSFKEGEQYF.

This chain joins TRBV10-3 and TRBJ2-6; TRBD1 matches 10 bases. V gave up 6 bases and J gave up 2 bases; unmatched junction bases: 10. The germline gives CDR1 ENHRY, CDR2 SYGVKD. The CDR3 has 18 amino acids. The CDR3 sequence: CAISDLVTGGAGANVLTF. CDR3 in DNA: TGTGCCATCAGCGATCTTGTGACAGGGGGCGCTGGGGCCAACGTCCTGACTTTC.